The present T cell receptor beta chain was sequenced within a study of blood T cell repertoires in COVID-19. Study as a whole: The analysed material was cDNA or gDNA that came from T cells, B-cell-depleted T cells, or PBMCs.

Germline CDR1 KGHSH, CDR2 LQKENI. Trimming stripped 5 bases from V and 2 bases from J, with 11 bases between. The CDR3 loop spans 14 amino acids. TCRdb keeps only in-frame clones here, not all; method: immunoSEQ multiplex PCR. The data hold 25,000 to 30,000 clones, with about 80% observed a single time. This rearrangement joins TRBV18 to TRBJ2-3; tentative D call: TRBD1 (6 bases). Sequenced: peripheral blood. This clonotype originated in a man aged 70 or older with acute or convalescent COVID-19. The CDR3 sequence: CASSTRTDTDTQYF. The CDR3 DNA reads TGTGCCAGCTCAACTCGGACAGACACAGATACGCAGTATTTT. The full variable domain, completed using reference TRBV18 and TRBJ2-3, is NAGVMQNPRHLVRRRGQEARLRCSPMKGHSHVYWYRQLPEEGLKFMVYLQKENIIDESGMPKERFSAEFPKEGPSILRIQQVVRGDSAAYFCASSTRTDTDTQYFGPGTRLTVL.